This passage covers 29 T cell receptor beta chains from one sample sequenced in a study of T cell responses to AZD1222 COVID-19 vaccine. The protocol was immunoSEQ multiplex PCR, while the TCRdb copy is restricted to in-frame clones and leaves out a portion. The sample records about 160,000 clones, 85% to 95% being singletons. The sequences come from peripheral blood, collected on day 0 of AZD1222 vaccination. The receptors were gathered from an adult in good health.

This chain uses TRBV18 with TRBJ1-2, with unresolved D. Trimming shortened V by 4 bases and J by 2 bases, and 14 bases separated the two germline ends. CDR1 and CDR2 from the germline V gene are KGHSH and LQKENI. CDR3 length equals 15 residues. The chain's CDR3 is CASSLPLGGNYGYTF. The DNA for the CDR3 is TGTGCCAGCTCACTTCCCCTAGGAGGGAACTATGGCTACACCTTC.

This clone was found once. The chain has TRBV5-6 and TRBJ2-3; TRBD1 aligns across 12 bases. Losses at the gene ends were 4 bases for V and 5 bases for J; bases not matched to a gene: 5. The CDR3 has 15 amino acids. Germline assignment: CDR1 SGHDT and CDR2 YYEEEE. The CDR3 spells CASSGDRGLRDTQYF. The CDR3 DNA sequence: TGTGCCAGCAGCGGGGACAGGGGGCTAAGAGATACGCAGTATTTT. The full variable domain, with the rest looked up from reference TRBV5-6 and TRBJ2-3, is DAGVTQSPTHLIKTRGQQVTLRCSPKSGHDTVSWYQQALGQGPQFIFQYYEEEERQRGNFPDRFSGHQFPNYSSELNVNALLLGDSALYLCASSGDRGLRDTQYFGPGTRLTVL.

The gene calls are TRBV27 and TRBJ1-4, with 8 bases lining up with TRBD1. Germline CDR1 MNHEY, CDR2 SMNVEV (reference sequence). V gave up 4 bases and J gave up 8 bases; unmatched junction bases: 3. The CDR3 is made up of 13 amino acids. The CDR3 DNA sequence: TGTGCCAGCAGTTCGGGGGACAGGGAAAAACTGTTTTTT. It codes for CASSSGDREKLFF.

This rearrangement joins TRBV7-8 to TRBJ1-1; TRBD1 matches at 7 bases. This CDR3 contains 14 residues. The V gene end was trimmed by 4 bases and the J gene end by 4 bases; junction bases not matched to a gene: 6. In germline, CDR1 is SGHVS, CDR2 FQNEAQ. CDR3 sequence reads: CASSSGGSSTEAFF. CDR3 DNA sequence: TGTGCCAGCAGCTCAGGGGGGTCTAGCACTGAAGCTTTCTTT. Combining the CDR3 with reference TRBV7-8 and TRBJ1-1 gives the whole variable domain GAGVSQSPRYKVAKRGQDVALRCDPISGHVSLFWYQQALGQGPEFLTYFQNEAQLDKSGLPSDRFFAERPEGSVSTLKIQRTQQEDSAVYLCASSSGGSSTEAFFGQGTRLTVV.

V and J are TRBV7-8 and TRBJ2-1, with D perhaps matching TRBD1 or TRBD2 (6 bases each). Trimming pared 5 bases from V and 6 bases from J, leaving 17 bases between. The CDR3 contains 15 residues. Germline V gene data show CDR1 as SGHVS and CDR2 as FQNEAQ. The CDR3 loop is CASSARGRLFNEQFF. The CDR3 nucleotides are TGTGCCAGCAGCGCCCGGGGGCGACTCTTCAATGAGCAGTTCTTC.

The V gene is TRBV2, the J gene TRBJ2-2; perhaps TRBD2 as D (6 bases). Trimming shortened V by 6 bases and J by 15 bases, and 20 bases separated the two germline ends. Germline CDR1 is SNHLY and CDR2 is FYNNEI. This CDR3 spans 13 amino acids. CDR3 nucleotides: TGTGCCAGCAGGCCCACAGACGGGGGTCGGATGTTTTTT. Amino acids: CASRPTDGGRMFF.

This chain links TRBV5-1 with TRBJ1-4; 9 nucleotides line up with TRBD1. J lost 7 bases, V lost 3 bases, and 7 bases had no gene match. The length of the CDR3 is 15 residues. Germline V gene sequence: CDR1 SGHRS, CDR2 YFSETQ. CDR3 nucleotide sequence: TGCGCCAGCAGCTCGGGTGGGGGACAGGGTGAAAAACTGTTTTTT. Translated, it gives CASSSGGGQGEKLFF.

This clone has just one count. The J gene is TRBJ1-2, the V gene TRBV12-1; the DNA was not used to check the table's D call, TRBD1. TRBV12-1 is a documented pseudogene. There are 17 residues in the CDR3. In nucleotides, the CDR3 is TGTGCCAGCAGCTTTGCTAGTCCGGGGACAGGGTCGAATGGCTACACCTTC. Protein product: CASSFASPGTGSNGYTF.

The chain links TRBV7-9 to TRBJ1-2, with D tentatively TRBD1 (5 bases). Trimming took 5 bases from V and 2 from J, leaving 15 bases between them. The CDR3 has 15 residues. CDR1 is SEHNR and CDR2 is FQNEAQ in the germline V gene (reference sequence). The CDR3 loop reads CASSTNPDRNYGYTF. The CDR3 coding sequence is TGTGCCAGCAGCACTAACCCCGACAGAAACTATGGCTACACCTTC.

The rearrangement joins TRBV5-6 to TRBJ1-2; possibly TRBD1 for D (6 bases). The CDR3 extends over 17 amino acids. V lost 0 bases and J 8 bases, leaving 23 bases between the germline ends. Per germline, CDR1 SGHDT and CDR2 YYEEEE. CDR3 residues: CASSLDGLDPDSIGYTF. In DNA, the CDR3 is TGTGCCAGCAGCTTGGATGGGTTGGATCCGGACAGTATAGGCTACACCTTC.

V is TRBV5-4 and J is TRBJ1-2, with no clear D. CDR1 is SGHNT, CDR2 YYREEE, per germline (reference sequence). The CDR3 spans 13 residues. Trimming left V 2 bases short and J 2 bases short, with 7 bases between. CDR3 nucleotide sequence: TGTGCCAGCAGCTTAACAGCCAACTATGGCTACACCTTC. Translated: CASSLTANYGYTF.

The gene calls are TRBV15 and TRBJ1-6; TRBD1 might be the D (5 bases). CDR3 size: 16 residues. CDR1 and CDR2 (germline): LNHNV, YYDKDF (reference sequence). V lost 1 base, J lost 9 bases, and 16 bases lay in between. The CDR3 DNA follows: TGTGCCACCAGCAGAGTAAGGGGCTTCTTAGGTTCACCCCTCCACTTT. Translation gives CATSRVRGFLGSPLHF.

This clone showed up just once. V is TRBV28 and J is TRBJ1-1; a possible D gene is TRBD1 (6 bases). The germline V gene encodes CDR1 MDHEN and CDR2 SYDVKM. V dropped 4 bases and J dropped 10 bases, with 19 bases sitting between them. CDR3 length equals 14 residues. The CDR3 loop is CASSYSRGRSLAFF. The CDR3 nucleotides read TGTGCCAGCAGTTACTCTCGGGGGCGATCCTTAGCTTTCTTT.

This chain links TRBV11-2 with TRBJ2-7; D perhaps matches TRBD2 (7 bases). Trimming took 5 bases from V and 2 from J, leaving 16 bases between them. The CDR3 runs to 15 residues. Germline V lookup: CDR1 SGHAT, CDR2 FQNNGV. The CDR3 protein is CASSLLAGATYEQYV. CDR3 nucleotides: TGTGCCAGCAGCCTCCTCGCGGGGGCGACCTACGAGCAGTACGTC.

J is TRBJ1-4 and V is TRBV28; D perhaps matches TRBD1 (6 bases). V was shortened by 5 bases and J by 8 bases, with 18 bases between the two germline ends. In germline, CDR1 is MDHEN, CDR2 SYDVKM. This CDR3 region has 15 residues. In DNA, the CDR3 is TGTGCCAGCAGTAGGGGCGGGGGGGCTCGAGAAAAACTGTTTTTT. Translation: CASSRGGGAREKLFF.

V and J are TRBV7-2 and TRBJ2-2, with D possibly matching TRBD1 (6 bases). Germline CDR1 and CDR2: SGHTA and FQGNSA. Trimming took 5 bases from V and 3 from J, leaving 10 bases between them. The CDR3 runs to 14 residues. In nucleotides, the CDR3 is TGTGCCAGCAGCCTACGGACAGACACCGGGGAGCTGTTTTTT. This encodes CASSLRTDTGELFF.

The chain recombines TRBV2 with TRBJ2-5, with TRBD2 matching 9 bases. V was pared by 4 bases and J by 4 bases, with 4 bases of the junction left unmatched. The germline V gene has CDR1 SNHLY and CDR2 FYNNEI. The CDR3 runs to 14 residues. The CDR3 loop reads CASSAPTSGETQYF. The CDR3 nucleotides read TGTGCCAGCAGTGCACCGACTAGCGGAGAGACCCAGTACTTC.

This chain joins TRBV10-3 and TRBJ1-2; a possible D gene is TRBD1 (6 bases). The CDR3 runs 13 residues. V dropped 10 bases and J dropped 7 bases, with 19 bases sitting between them. The germline V gene encodes CDR1 ENHRY and CDR2 SYGVKD. This CDR3 reads CATGVDGGLGYTF. CDR3 DNA sequence: TGTGCCACCGGGGTTGATGGGGGGCTTGGCTACACCTTC.

The chain employs TRBV14 and TRBJ2-2; TRBD1 agrees at 9 bases. Germline CDR1 is SGHDN and CDR2 is FVKESK. The V and J ends lost 6 bases and 0 bases, in that order; junction bases with no gene match: 2. This CDR3 comprises 15 residues. The CDR3 sequence is CASRRTGANTGELFF. The CDR3 DNA reads TGTGCCAGCAGGCGGACAGGGGCGAACACCGGGGAGCTGTTTTTT.

This chain links TRBV24-1 with TRBJ2-7; TRBD2 might be the D (7 bases). CDR3 length: 19 residues. CDR1 KGHDR and CDR2 SFDVKD come from the germline V gene. For the CDR3, the DNA is TGTGTCTCTAGGTGGAAAATAAGGGGGGAGGGCCTTAGCTCCTACGAGCAGTACGTC. Its protein product is CVSRWKIRGEGLSSYEQYV.

The chain employs TRBV4-3 and TRBJ2-7; D is unclear. This CDR3 has 11 residues. Germline values: CDR1 LGHNA, CDR2 YSLEER. V was cut by 1 base and J by 6 bases, with 4 bases left in between. CDR3 amino acids: CASSQVSEQYV. CDR3 DNA sequence: TGCGCCAGCAGCCAAGTGTCCGAGCAGTACGTC.

This clone was observed a handful of times. V is TRBV4-3 and J is TRBJ1-3; 10 positions agree with TRBD1. The CDR3 contains 16 residues. The germline CDR1 and CDR2 sequences are LGHNA and YSLEER. With 5 bases clipped from V and 3 bases from J, the junction kept 7 bases outside the gene matches. The CDR3 DNA follows: TGCGCCAGCAGCATGGGACAGGGGATTAGTGGAAACACCATATATTTT. Translated, it gives CASSMGQGISGNTIYF.

This clone was observed a few times. This chain connects TRBV23-1 to TRBJ2-5, with D maybe TRBD2 (5 bases). Being an ORF, TRBV23-1 has a function that is uncertain. The V gene lost 2 bases and the J gene lost 6 bases, with 25 bases spanning the gap. CDR3 length: 18 amino acids. CDR3 loop: CASSQMEVGGPSGKTQYF. CDR3 nucleotides: TGCGCCAGCAGTCAAATGGAGGTGGGCGGACCCAGCGGAAAGACCCAGTACTTC.

This rearrangement joins TRBV2 to TRBJ1-6; possible D gene TRBD1, 5 bases. The V and J ends lost 10 bases and 5 bases respectively, with 15 bases between them. CDR3 length equals 14 residues. CDR1 and CDR2 (germline): SNHLY, FYNNEI. CDR3 bases: TGTGCCACTCTAAGGGGAGGAGATAATTCACCCCTCCACTTT. Amino acid sequence: CATLRGGDNSPLHF.

CDR3 region: CASDLAGLSNQPQHF. As DNA, the CDR3 is TGTGCCAGCGACCTCGCCGGGTTAAGCAATCAGCCCCAGCATTTT. The chain recombines TRBV7-9 with TRBJ1-5; the D is unclear. Per germline, CDR1 SEHNR and CDR2 FQNEAQ (reference sequence). Deletions cut 8 bases from V and 1 base from J, with 15 bases between. This CDR3 is built from 15 residues.

The chain links TRBV18 to TRBJ2-1; the match to TRBD1 covers 9 bases. From germline, CDR1 is KGHSH and CDR2 LQKENI. This CDR3 spans 14 amino acids. V lost 3 bases to trimming and J lost 9 bases; unmatched junction nucleotides: 6. The CDR3 is CASSPVGQGGEQFF. Written as DNA, the CDR3 is TGTGCCAGCTCACCCGTGGGACAGGGTGGTGAGCAGTTCTTC.

The rearrangement uses TRBV7-9 and TRBJ2-1, with TRBD2 as a possible D gene (6 bases). The germline CDR1 and CDR2 sequences are SEHNR and FQNEAQ (reference sequence). CDR3 size: 15 residues. V shed 1 base and J shed 13 bases, with 20 bases lying between them. CDR3 bases: TGTGCCAGCAGCTTAGAAGTCGGCGGGGAAGGGAACCAGTTCTTC. Its translation is CASSLEVGGEGNQFF.

The CDR3 loop is CASSPRPSYEQYV. Written as DNA, the CDR3 is TGTGCCAGCAGTCCCCGACCGAGCTACGAGCAGTACGTC. This chain connects TRBV27 to TRBJ2-7; D is ambiguous. Between the trimmed V and J ends, which lost 5 bases and 3 bases, there was a span of 11 bases. The CDR3 loop spans 13 amino acids. The germline V gene has CDR1 MNHEY and CDR2 SMNVEV (reference sequence).

V usage is TRBV7-9 and J usage is TRBJ2-1, with 7 bases identical to TRBD2. V trimming: 4 bases; J trimming: 10 bases; junction bases outside the gene matches: 4. Germline V gives CDR1 SEHNR, CDR2 FQNEAQ (reference sequence). The CDR3 has 12 residues. CDR3 sequence (DNA): TGTGCCAGCAGCTCACCACTAGCGGAGCAGTTCTTC. Translation: CASSSPLAEQFF.